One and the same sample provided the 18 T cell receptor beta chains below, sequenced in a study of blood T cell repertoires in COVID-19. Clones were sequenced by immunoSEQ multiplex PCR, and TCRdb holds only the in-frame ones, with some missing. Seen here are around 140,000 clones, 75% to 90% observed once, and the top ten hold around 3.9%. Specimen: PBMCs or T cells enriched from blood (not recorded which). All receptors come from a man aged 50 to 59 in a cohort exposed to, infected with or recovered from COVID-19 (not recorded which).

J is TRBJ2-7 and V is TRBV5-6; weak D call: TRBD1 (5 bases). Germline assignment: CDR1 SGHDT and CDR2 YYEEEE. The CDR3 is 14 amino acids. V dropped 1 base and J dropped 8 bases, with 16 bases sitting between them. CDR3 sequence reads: CASSLSAGKKQQYF. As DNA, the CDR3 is TGTGCCAGCAGCTTGTCGGCAGGGAAGAAGCAGCAGTACTTC.

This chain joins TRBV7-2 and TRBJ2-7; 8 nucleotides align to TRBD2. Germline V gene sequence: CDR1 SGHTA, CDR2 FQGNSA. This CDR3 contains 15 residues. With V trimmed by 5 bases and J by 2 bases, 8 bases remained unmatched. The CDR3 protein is CASSPSGGEAYEQYF. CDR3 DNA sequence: TGTGCCAGCAGCCCGAGCGGGGGAGAAGCCTACGAGCAGTACTTC.

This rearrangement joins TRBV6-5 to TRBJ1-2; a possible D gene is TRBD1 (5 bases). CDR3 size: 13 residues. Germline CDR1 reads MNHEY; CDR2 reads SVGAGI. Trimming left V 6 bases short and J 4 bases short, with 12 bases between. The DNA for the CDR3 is TGTGCCAGCAGCAAGGGGTCGGCCTATGGCTACACCTTC. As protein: CASSKGSAYGYTF.

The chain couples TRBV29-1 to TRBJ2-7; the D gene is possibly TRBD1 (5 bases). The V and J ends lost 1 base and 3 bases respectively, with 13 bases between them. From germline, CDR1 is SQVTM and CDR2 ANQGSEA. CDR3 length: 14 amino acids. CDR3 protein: CSVEVAGQSYEQYF. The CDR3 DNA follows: TGCAGCGTTGAAGTGGCAGGGCAGAGCTACGAGCAGTACTTC.

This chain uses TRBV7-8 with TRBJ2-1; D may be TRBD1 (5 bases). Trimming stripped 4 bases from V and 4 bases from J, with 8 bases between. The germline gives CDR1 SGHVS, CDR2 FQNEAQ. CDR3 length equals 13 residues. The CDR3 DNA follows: TGTGCCAGCAGCTGGGGCCTTTACAATGAGCAGTTCTTC. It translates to CASSWGLYNEQFF.

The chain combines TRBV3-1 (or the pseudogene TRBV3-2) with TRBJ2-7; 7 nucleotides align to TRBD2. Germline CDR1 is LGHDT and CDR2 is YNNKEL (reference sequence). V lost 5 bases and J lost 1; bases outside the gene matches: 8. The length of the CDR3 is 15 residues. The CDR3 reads CASSKSSGTSYEQYF. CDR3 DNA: TGTGCCAGCAGCAAGTCTAGCGGAACTTCCTACGAGCAGTACTTC.

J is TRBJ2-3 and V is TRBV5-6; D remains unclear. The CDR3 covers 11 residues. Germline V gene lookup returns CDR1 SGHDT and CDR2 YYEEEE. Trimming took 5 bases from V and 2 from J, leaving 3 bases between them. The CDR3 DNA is TGTGCCAGCAGTATCACAGATACGCAGTATTTT. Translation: CASSITDTQYF.

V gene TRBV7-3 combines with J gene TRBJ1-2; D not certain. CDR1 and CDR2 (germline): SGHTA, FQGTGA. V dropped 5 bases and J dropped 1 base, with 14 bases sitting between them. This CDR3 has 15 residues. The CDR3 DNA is TGTGCCAGCAGCCCCGAACCAGGAGGTAACTATGGCTACACCTTC. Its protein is CASSPEPGGNYGYTF.

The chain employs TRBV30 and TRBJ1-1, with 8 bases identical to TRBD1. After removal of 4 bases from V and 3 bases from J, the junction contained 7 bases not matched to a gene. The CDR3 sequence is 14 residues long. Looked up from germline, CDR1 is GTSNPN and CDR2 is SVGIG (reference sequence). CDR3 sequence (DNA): TGTGCCTGGATTAAACAGGGGGTGGACACTGAAGCTTTCTTT. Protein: CAWIKQGVDTEAFF.

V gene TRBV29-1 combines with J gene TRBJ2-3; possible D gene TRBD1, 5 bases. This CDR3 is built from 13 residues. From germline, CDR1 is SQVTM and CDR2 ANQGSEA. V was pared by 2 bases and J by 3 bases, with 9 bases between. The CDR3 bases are TGCAGCGTTGAACTGCAGGGAACAGATACGCAGTATTTT. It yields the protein CSVELQGTDTQYF.

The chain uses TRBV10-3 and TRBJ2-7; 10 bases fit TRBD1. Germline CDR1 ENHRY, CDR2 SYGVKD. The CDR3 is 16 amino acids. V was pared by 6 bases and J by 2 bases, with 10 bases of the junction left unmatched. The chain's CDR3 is CAIRGTGAPFPYEQYF. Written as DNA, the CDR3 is TGTGCCATCAGAGGGACAGGGGCGCCCTTTCCCTACGAGCAGTACTTC.

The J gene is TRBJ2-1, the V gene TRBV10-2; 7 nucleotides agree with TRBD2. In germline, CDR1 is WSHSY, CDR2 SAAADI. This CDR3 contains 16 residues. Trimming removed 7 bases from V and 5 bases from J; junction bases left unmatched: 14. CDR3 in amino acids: CASTPSELAADNEQFF. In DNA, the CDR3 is TGCGCCAGCACCCCTTCGGAGCTAGCGGCCGACAATGAGCAGTTCTTC.

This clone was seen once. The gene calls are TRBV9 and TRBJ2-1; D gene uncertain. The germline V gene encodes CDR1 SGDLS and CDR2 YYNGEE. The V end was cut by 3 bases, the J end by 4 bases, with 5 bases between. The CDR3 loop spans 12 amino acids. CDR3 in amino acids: CASSDYYNEQFF. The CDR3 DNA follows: TGTGCCAGCAGCGATTATTACAATGAGCAGTTCTTC.

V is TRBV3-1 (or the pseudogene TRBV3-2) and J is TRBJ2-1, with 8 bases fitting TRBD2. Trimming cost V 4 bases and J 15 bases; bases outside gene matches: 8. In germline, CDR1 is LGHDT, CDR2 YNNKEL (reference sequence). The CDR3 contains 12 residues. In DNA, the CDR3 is TGTGCCAGCAGCCTAAAAGCGGGGGCCCGGTTCTTC. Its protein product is CASSLKAGARFF.

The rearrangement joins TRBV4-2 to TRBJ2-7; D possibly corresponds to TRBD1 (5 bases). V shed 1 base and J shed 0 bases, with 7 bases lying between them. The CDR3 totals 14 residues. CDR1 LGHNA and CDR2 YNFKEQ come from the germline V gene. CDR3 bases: TGTGCCAGCAGCCAAGGTGACAGCTCCTACGAGCAGTACTTC. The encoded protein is CASSQGDSSYEQYF.

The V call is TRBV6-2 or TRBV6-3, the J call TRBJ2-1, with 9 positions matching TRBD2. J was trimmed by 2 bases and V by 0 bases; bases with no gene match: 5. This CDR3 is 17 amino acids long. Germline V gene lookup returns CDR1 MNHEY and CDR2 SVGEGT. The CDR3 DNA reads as TGTGCCAGCAGTTACTCGCCTAGCGGGATAACCTACAATGAGCAGTTCTTC. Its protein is CASSYSPSGITYNEQFF.

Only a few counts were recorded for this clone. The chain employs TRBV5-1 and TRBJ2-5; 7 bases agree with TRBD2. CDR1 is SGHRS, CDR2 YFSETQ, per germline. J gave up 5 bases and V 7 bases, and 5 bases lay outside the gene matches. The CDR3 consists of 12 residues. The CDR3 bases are TGCGCCAGCCGGGGGGAGGGCGAGACCCAGTACTTC. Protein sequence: CASRGEGETQYF.

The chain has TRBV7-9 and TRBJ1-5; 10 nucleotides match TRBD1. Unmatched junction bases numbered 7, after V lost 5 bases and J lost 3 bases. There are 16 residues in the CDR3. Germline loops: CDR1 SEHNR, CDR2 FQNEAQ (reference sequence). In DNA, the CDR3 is TGTGCCAGCAGCACTACCGGGACAGGGGACAATCAGCCCCAGCATTTT. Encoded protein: CASSTTGTGDNQPQHF.